What follows are 3 T cell receptor beta chains derived from one specimen sequenced in a study of blood T cell repertoires in COVID-19. The table came from immunoSEQ multiplex PCR; TCRdb's copy has only in-frame clones and leaves some out. The sample lists 88,000 or so clones; around nine tenths were seen once. Material: peripheral blood. The receptors were sampled from a man aged 60-69 years with acute or convalescent COVID-19.

This clone was seen more than once but under ten times. V and J are TRBV18 and TRBJ2-5, with D tentatively TRBD1 (5 bases). The CDR3 sequence is 15 residues long. The V gene lost 0 bases and the J gene lost 4 bases, with 12 bases spanning the gap. Germline values: CDR1 KGHSH, CDR2 LQKENI. The chain's CDR3 is CASSPPSGIGETQYF. In DNA, the CDR3 is TGTGCCAGCTCACCACCCTCAGGGATAGGAGAGACCCAGTACTTC.

This clone appeared a single time. The chain has TRBV4-3 and TRBJ1-6; D gene ambiguous. The germline CDR1 and CDR2 sequences are LGHNA and YSLEER. V lost 2 bases, J lost 5 bases, and 4 bases lay in between. The length of the CDR3 is 13 residues. CDR3 sequence: CASSQQNNSPLHF. The CDR3 coding sequence is TGCGCCAGCAGCCAACAGAATAATTCACCCCTCCACTTT.

V is TRBV10-3 and J is TRBJ1-6; 10 positions agree with TRBD1. The germline V gene encodes CDR1 ENHRY and CDR2 SYGVKD. The CDR3 contains 14 residues. The CDR3 spells CASSGTGDNSPLHF. The DNA for the CDR3 is TGTGCGTCCTCTGGGACAGGGGACAATTCACCCCTCCACTTT.